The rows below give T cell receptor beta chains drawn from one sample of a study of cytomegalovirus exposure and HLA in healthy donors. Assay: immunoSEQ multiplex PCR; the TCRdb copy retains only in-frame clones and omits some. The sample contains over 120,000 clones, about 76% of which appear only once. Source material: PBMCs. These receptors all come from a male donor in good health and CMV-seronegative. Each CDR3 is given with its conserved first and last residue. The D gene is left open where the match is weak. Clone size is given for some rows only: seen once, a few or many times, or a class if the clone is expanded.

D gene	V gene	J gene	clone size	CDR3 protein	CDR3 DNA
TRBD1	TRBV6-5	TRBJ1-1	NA	CASRRGDRMNTEAFF	TGTGCCAGCAGGAGGGGGGACAGGATGAACACTGAAGCTTTCTTT
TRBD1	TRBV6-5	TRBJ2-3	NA	CASRQTGVTDTQYF	TGTGCCAGCAGACAGACAGGGGTCACAGATACGCAGTATTTT
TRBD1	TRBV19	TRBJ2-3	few	CASSIGTGARTDTQYF	TGTGCCAGTAGTATAGGGACAGGGGCGCGGACGGATACGCAGTATTTT
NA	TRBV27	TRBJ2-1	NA	CASSFGGLGGYEQFF	TGTGCCAGCAGTTTTGGGGGGTTGGGTGGGTATGAGCAGTTCTTC
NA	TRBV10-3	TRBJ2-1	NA	CAISGGSGISEQFF	TGTGCCATCAGTGGAGGTAGCGGCATCAGTGAGCAGTTCTTC
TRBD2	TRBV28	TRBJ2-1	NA	CASSSRLAGGQEQFF	TGTGCCAGCAGTTCCCGACTAGCGGGGGGGCAGGAGCAGTTCTTC
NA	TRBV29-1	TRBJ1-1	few	CSAGDPLLLSEAFF	TGCAGCGCGGGGGACCCGTTATTACTTTCTGAAGCTTTCTTT
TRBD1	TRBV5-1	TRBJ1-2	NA	CASSLTGEGAGYGYTF	TGCGCCAGCAGCTTGACGGGAGAGGGGGCGGGCTATGGCTACACCTTC
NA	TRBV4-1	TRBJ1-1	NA	CASSQSGPRDTEAFF	TGCGCCAGCAGCCAATCAGGGCCCCGGGACACTGAAGCTTTCTTT
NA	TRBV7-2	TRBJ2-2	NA	CASSSGERPGELFF	TGTGCCAGCAGCTCAGGGGAACGGCCCGGGGAGCTGTTTTTT
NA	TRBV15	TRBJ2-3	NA	CATSRDPRVPLSLTQYF	TGTGCCACCAGCAGAGATCCCCGGGTTCCCCTCTCACTTACGCAGTATTTT
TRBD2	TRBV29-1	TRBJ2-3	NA	CSVTPGLAGGDTQYF	TGCAGCGTCACGCCAGGACTAGCGGGAGGAGATACGCAGTATTTT
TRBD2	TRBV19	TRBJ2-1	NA	CASILAGTGNEQFF	TGTGCCAGCATACTAGCGGGAACGGGCAATGAGCAGTTCTTC
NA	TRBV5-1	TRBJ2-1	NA	CASSLAGTEGYNEQFF	TGCGCCAGCAGCTTGGCCGGGACTGAAGGCTACAATGAGCAGTTCTTC
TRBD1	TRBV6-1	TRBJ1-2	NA	CASSEPTGGDGYTF	TGTGCCAGCAGTGAACCGACAGGGGGAGATGGCTACACCTTC
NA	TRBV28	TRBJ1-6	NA	CASSSPGTHNSPLHF	TGTGCCAGCAGTTCACCCGGGACACATAATTCACCCCTCCACTTT
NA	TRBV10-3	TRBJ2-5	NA	CAISEGLAKETQYF	TGTGCCATCAGTGAGGGGCTAGCCAAAGAGACCCAGTACTTC
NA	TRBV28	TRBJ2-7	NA	CASRGDSLGEQYF	TGTGCCAGCAGGGGGGACTCCCTCGGCGAGCAGTACTTC
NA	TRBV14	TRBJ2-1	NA	CASSQDVSQFF	TGTGCCAGCAGCCAAGATGTGTCACAGTTCTTC
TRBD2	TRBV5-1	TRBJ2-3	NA	CASSLGLAGNTDTQYF	TGCGCCAGCAGCCTCGGACTAGCGGGCAACACAGATACGCAGTATTTT
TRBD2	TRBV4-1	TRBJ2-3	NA	CASSLRTSGSTDTQYF	TGCGCCAGCAGCCTTCGGACTAGCGGAAGCACAGATACGCAGTATTTT
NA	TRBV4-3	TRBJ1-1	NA	CASSPATGTNSWNTEAFF	TGCGCCAGCAGCCCAGCAACAGGGACAAATTCCTGGAACACTGAAGCTTTCTTT
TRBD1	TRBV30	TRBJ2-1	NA	CAWGQGTYNEQFF	TGTGCCTGGGGACAGGGGACCTACAATGAGCAGTTCTTC
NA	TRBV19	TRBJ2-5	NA	CASSMGQGQETQYF	TGTGCCAGTAGTATGGGGCAGGGGCAAGAGACCCAGTACTTC
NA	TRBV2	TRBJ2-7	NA	CASSEVWAEQYF	TGTGCCAGCAGTGAAGTTTGGGCCGAGCAGTACTTC
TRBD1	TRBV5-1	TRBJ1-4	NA	CASSLTTGATNEKLFF	TGCGCCAGCAGCTTGACCACAGGGGCCACTAATGAAAAACTGTTTTTT
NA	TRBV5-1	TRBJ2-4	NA	CASSSPGWEDIQYF	TGCGCCAGCAGCTCTCCGGGGTGGGAGGACATTCAGTACTTC
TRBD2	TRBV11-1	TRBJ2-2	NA	CASSLGSGESGELFF	TGTGCCAGCAGCTTAGGTAGCGGGGAGTCCGGGGAGCTGTTTTTT
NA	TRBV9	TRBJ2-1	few	CASSLMGRGGYNEQFF	TGTGCCAGCAGCCTGATGGGGAGAGGAGGCTACAATGAGCAGTTCTTC
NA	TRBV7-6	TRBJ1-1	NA	CASSLAGDTEAFF	TGTGCCAGCAGCTTAGCAGGAGACACTGAAGCTTTCTTT
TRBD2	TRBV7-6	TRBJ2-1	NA	CASSLASGGLNEQFF	TGTGCCAGCAGCTTGGCTAGCGGGGGGCTCAATGAGCAGTTCTTC
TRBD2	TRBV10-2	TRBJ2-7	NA	CASSVSGSYEQYF	TGCGCCAGCAGTGTTAGCGGGAGCTACGAGCAGTACTTC